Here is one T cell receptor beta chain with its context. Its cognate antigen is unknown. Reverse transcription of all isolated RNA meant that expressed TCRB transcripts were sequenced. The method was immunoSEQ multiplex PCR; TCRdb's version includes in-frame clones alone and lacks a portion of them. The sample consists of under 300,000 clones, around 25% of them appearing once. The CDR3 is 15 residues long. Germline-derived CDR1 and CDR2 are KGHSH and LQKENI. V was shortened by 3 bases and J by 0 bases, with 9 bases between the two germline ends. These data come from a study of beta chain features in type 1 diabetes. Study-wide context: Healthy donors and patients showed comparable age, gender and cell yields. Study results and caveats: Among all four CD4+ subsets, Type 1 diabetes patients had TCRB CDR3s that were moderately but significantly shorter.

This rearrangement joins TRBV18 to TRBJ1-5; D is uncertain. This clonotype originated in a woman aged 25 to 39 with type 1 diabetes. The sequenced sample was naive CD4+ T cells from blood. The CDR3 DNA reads TGTGCCAGCTCACCCACAAGTAATAGCAATCAGCCCCAGCATTTT. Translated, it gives CASSPTSNSNQPQHF.